The present T cell receptor beta chain was sequenced within a study of identical twins. Notes on the study in general: Within monozygotic twins, out-of-frame TCR alpha sharing was underestimated by the models.

V lost 4 bases and J lost 1; bases outside the gene matches: 7. Germline CDR1 reads SGHRS; CDR2 reads YFSETQ. The CDR3 has 16 amino acids. The table lists this clonotype with many counts. Its antigen remains unidentified. Template switching supplied a universal primer site; unique molecular identifiers were carried on the cDNA. TCRdb reprocessed the 5' RACE reads via MiXCR and lists one record per CDR3 protein. The sample carries roughly 240,000 distinct CDR3 sequences, about 7% recorded once. The sample was also linked to a second study, of yellow fever vaccine responses in identical twins.

The material sequenced was memory (CD45RO+) T cells sorted from blood. The receptor was derived from a woman under 30 in good health. V is TRBV5-1 and J is TRBJ2-1; TRBD2 aligns across 8 bases. The chain's CDR3 is CASSHSGGGSYNEQFF. The CDR3 DNA sequence: TGCGCCAGCAGCCATTCGGGCGGGGGGTCCTACAATGAGCAGTTCTTC.